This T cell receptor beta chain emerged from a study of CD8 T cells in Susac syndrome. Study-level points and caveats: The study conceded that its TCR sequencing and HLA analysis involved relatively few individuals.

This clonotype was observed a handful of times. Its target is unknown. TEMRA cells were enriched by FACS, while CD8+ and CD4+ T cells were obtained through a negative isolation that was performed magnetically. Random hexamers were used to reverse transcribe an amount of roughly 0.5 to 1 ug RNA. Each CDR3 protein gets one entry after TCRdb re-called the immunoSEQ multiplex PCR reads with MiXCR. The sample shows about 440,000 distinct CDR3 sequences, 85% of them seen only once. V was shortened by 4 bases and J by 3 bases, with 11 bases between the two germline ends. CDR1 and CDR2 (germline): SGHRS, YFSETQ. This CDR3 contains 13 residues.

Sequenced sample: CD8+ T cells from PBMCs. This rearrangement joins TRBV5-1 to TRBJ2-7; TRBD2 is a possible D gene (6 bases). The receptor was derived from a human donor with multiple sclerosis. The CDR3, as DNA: TGCGCCAGCAGCGGCGGGAAAGTCTACGAGCAGTACTTC. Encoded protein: CASSGGKVYEQYF.